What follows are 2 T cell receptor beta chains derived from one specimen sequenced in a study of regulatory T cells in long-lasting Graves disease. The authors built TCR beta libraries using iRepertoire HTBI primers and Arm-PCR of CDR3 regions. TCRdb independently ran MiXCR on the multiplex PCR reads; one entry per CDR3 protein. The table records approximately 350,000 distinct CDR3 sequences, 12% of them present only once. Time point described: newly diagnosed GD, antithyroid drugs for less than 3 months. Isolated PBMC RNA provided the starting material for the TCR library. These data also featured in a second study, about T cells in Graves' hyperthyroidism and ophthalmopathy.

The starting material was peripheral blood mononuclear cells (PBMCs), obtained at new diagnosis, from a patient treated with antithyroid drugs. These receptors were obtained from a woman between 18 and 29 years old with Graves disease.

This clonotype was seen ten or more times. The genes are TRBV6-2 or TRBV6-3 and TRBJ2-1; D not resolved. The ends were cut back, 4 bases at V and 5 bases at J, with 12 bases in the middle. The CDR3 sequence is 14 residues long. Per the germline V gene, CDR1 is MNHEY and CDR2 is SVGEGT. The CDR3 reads CASSSAGSNNEQFF. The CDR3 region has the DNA TGTGCCAGCAGTTCGGCCGGATCTAACAATGAGCAGTTCTTC.

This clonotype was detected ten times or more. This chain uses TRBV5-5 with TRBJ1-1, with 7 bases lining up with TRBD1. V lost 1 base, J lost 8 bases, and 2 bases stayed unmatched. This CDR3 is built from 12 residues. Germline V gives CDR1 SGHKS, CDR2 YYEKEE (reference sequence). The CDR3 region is CASSLLGQEAFF. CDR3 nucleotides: TGTGCCAGCAGCTTGTTGGGACAGGAAGCTTTCTTT.